This T cell receptor (beta chain) was identified during a study of shared clonotypes between healthy human individuals. Using immunoSEQ multiplex PCR, the repertoire was profiled, and TCRdb retains in-frame clones only, with some absent. This table holds some 680,000 clones, around 73% found once. As for this clone: The same CDR3 can be traced to other DNA sequences in this sample.

Sequenced: memory CD4+ T cells sorted from blood. The subset denotes: CD45RA-negative fraction. This clonotype was sampled from a woman in her twenties or thirties in good health.

CDR3 sequence reads: CAWGQETQYF. For the CDR3, the DNA is TGTGCCTGGGGTCAAGAGACCCAGTACTTC. This sequence joins TRBV30 and TRBJ2-5; D remains ambiguous. CDR3 length: 10 amino acids. Germline V gene sequence: CDR1 GTSNPN, CDR2 SVGIG (reference sequence). Trimming removed 5 bases at V and 2 bases at J, with 3 bases between.